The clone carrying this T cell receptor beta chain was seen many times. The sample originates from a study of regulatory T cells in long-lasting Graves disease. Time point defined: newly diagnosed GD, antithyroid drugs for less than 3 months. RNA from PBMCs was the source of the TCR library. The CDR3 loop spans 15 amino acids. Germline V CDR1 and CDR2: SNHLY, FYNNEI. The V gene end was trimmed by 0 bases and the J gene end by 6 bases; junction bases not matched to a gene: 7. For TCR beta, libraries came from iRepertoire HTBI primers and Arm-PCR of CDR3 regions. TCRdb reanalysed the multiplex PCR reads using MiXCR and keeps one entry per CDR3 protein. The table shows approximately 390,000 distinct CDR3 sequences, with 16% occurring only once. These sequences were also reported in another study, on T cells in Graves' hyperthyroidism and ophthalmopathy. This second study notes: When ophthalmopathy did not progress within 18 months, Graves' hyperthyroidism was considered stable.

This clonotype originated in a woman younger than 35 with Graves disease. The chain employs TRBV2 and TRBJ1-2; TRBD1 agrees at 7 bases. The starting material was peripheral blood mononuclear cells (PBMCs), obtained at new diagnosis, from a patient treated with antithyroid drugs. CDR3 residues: CASSEAISGTDGYTF. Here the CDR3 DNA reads TGTGCCAGCAGTGAAGCGATCTCAGGGACAGATGGCTACACCTTC.